The sequence of this T cell receptor (beta chain) was determined in a study of response to subunit inactivated influenza vaccine. Points from the study as a whole: There was a suggestion from the authors that each seasonal influenza vaccination recruits few new T cells.

TCRdb independently ran MiXCR on the RT-PCR reads; one entry per CDR3 protein. The table has hundreds of thousands of distinct CDR3 sequences, 25% seen once. This CDR3 is built from 14 residues. The ends were cut back, 5 bases at V and 5 bases at J, with 14 bases in the middle. Germline CDR1 SGHTA, CDR2 FQGNSA. This clonotype is a singleton in its sample. Its antigen is as yet unknown. The chain employs TRBV7-2 and TRBJ2-3; TRBD2 is a possible D gene (6 bases). The sequences come from CD4+ T cells sorted from PBMCs, collected 5 days after vaccination. The TCR originated in a man aged 50-60 years who received an inactivated influenza vaccine. CDR3 DNA: TGTGCCAGCAGCCGCCTAGCGCTGCTAGATACGCAGTATTTT. This encodes CASSRLALLDTQYF.